A selection of T cell receptor beta chains follows, all from one sample in a study of beta chain features in type 1 diabetes. Produced via immunoSEQ multiplex PCR; TCRdb's table is partial and in-frame only. The sample contains fewer than 500,000 clones, approximately 15% of which appear only once. Sequenced sample: naive CD4+ T cells from blood. These receptors were collected from a man aged 25 to 40 in good health. The CDR3 runs from the conserved cysteine through the conserved F or W. D genes are given only for firm matches. Clone size is shown for a subset of rows, as once, few, many or a class of expanded clone.

d_call	clone_size	v_call	j_call	cdr3_aa	cdr3_nt
NA	few	TRBV18	TRBJ2-5	CASSPTGLETQYF	TGTGCCAGCTCACCGACTGGATTGGAGACCCAGTACTTC
NA	few	TRBV4-1	TRBJ2-7	CASSGTSTYEQYF	TGCGCCAGCAGCGGGACTTCAACCTACGAGCAGTACTTC
NA	NA	TRBV9	TRBJ2-7	CASSVAWTADYEQYF	TGTGCCAGCAGCGTAGCTTGGACAGCCGACTACGAGCAGTACTTC
TRBD2	few	TRBV5-6	TRBJ2-3	CASSSGLAQDTQYF	TGTGCCAGCAGCTCGGGACTAGCCCAAGATACGCAGTATTTT
NA	NA	TRBV7-2	TRBJ2-3	CASSLQPTDTQYF	TGTGCCAGCAGCTTGCAGCCAACAGATACGCAGTATTTT
NA	NA	TRBV5-1	TRBJ2-5	CASSLFSVQETQYF	TGCGCCAGCAGCTTGTTCTCCGTCCAAGAGACCCAGTACTTC
NA	NA	TRBV30	TRBJ1-5	CAWSSELERPQHF	TGTGCCTGGAGTTCCGAGCTTGAGAGGCCCCAGCATTTT
NA	few	TRBV20-1	TRBJ2-3	CSASLPDTQYF	TGCAGTGCTTCATTGCCAGATACGCAGTATTTT
NA	few	TRBV7-8	TRBJ2-1	CASSLVEWGAYNEQFF	TGTGCCAGCAGCTTAGTAGAGTGGGGGGCCTACAATGAGCAGTTCTTC
NA	few	TRBV30	TRBJ1-2	CAWRDANIYGYTF	TGTGCCTGGAGGGACGCCAACATCTATGGCTACACCTTC
NA	NA	TRBV4-3	TRBJ2-3	CASSQEGFGTDTQYF	TGCGCCAGCAGCCAAGAAGGATTCGGGACAGATACGCAGTATTTT
NA	NA	TRBV19	TRBJ2-1	CASSIDLWGYNEQFF	TGTGCCAGTAGTATAGATCTATGGGGTTACAATGAGCAGTTCTTC
NA	NA	TRBV4-3	TRBJ2-7	CASSQDRPRDLSYEQYF	TGCGCCAGCAGCCAAGATAGGCCCCGCGACCTATCCTACGAGCAGTACTTC
NA	few	TRBV7-9	TRBJ1-1	CASSLVGGNAEAFF	TGTGCCAGCAGCTTAGTGGGAGGGAACGCTGAAGCTTTCTTT
NA	NA	TRBV29-1	TRBJ1-2	CSVDYGPGYTF	TGCAGCGTTGACTACGGACCTGGCTACACCTTC
TRBD2	few	TRBV7-2	TRBJ2-7	CASSPPSGGGEQYF	TGTGCCAGCAGCCCCCCCAGCGGGGGAGGCGAGCAGTACTTC
NA	few	TRBV12-5	TRBJ1-3	CASGLSPADSGNTIYF	TGTGCTAGTGGTTTGTCACCGGCGGACTCTGGAAACACCATATATTTT
NA	NA	TRBV18	TRBJ2-3	CASSPGRWGSSTDTQYF	TGTGCCAGCTCACCGGGCAGGTGGGGATCTAGCACAGATACGCAGTATTTT
NA	NA	TRBV14	TRBJ2-1	CASSQYGGRAYNEQFF	TGTGCCAGCAGCCAATACGGCGGCAGGGCTTACAATGAGCAGTTCTTC
NA	few	TRBV7-9	TRBJ1-1	CASSLEENALNTEAFF	TGTGCCAGCAGCTTAGAGGAAAACGCGCTGAACACTGAAGCTTTCTTT
NA	NA	TRBV25-1	TRBJ2-6	CASSEMSSGANVLTF	TGTGCCAGCAGTGAAATGAGCTCTGGGGCCAACGTCCTGACTTTC
TRBD1	NA	TRBV30	TRBJ1-2	CAFGQGTPNGYTF	TGTGCCTTTGGACAGGGAACTCCCAATGGCTACACCTTC
NA	few	TRBV20-1	TRBJ2-5	CSAPHIETQYF	TGCAGTGCCCCCCACATCGAGACCCAGTACTTC
NA	few	TRBV7-9	TRBJ1-3	CASSSYRSDSGNTIYF	TGTGCCAGCAGCTCCTACAGGAGTGACTCTGGAAACACCATATATTTT
TRBD1	NA	TRBV5-1	TRBJ2-7	CASSSFGTVQQYF	TGCGCCAGCAGCTCATTTGGGACAGTCCAGCAGTACTTC
NA	NA	TRBV7-9	TRBJ2-1	CASSLDVFGTADYNEQFF	TGTGCCAGCAGCTTAGATGTTTTCGGGACGGCCGACTACAATGAGCAGTTCTTC
NA	NA	TRBV27	TRBJ1-5	CASSPTGRVGQPQHF	TGTGCCAGCAGTCCCACCGGGAGGGTAGGGCAGCCCCAGCATTTT
TRBD2	NA	TRBV30	TRBJ2-4	CAWRVGSGRDKAKNIQYF	TGTGCCTGGAGGGTCGGTAGCGGGAGGGATAAAGCCAAAAACATTCAGTACTTC
TRBD2	NA	TRBV5-6	TRBJ2-1	CASSFLITSGSYNEQFF	TGTGCCAGCAGCTTTCTCATTACTAGCGGGAGCTACAATGAGCAGTTCTTC
NA	many	TRBV25-1	TRBJ2-5	CASRSERSNQETQYF	TGTGCCAGCAGGTCTGAACGCTCTAACCAAGAGACCCAGTACTTC
NA	NA	TRBV5-6	TRBJ1-6	CASSLAGSSPLHF	TGTGCCAGCAGCTTGGCCGGGAGTTCACCCCTCCACTTT
NA	NA	TRBV30	TRBJ1-5	CAWTGNSNQPQHF	TGTGCCTGGACCGGGAATAGCAATCAGCCCCAGCATTTT
NA	few	TRBV5-1	TRBJ2-2	CASSLDHRANTGELFF	TGCGCCAGCAGCTTGGATCACAGGGCGAACACCGGGGAGCTGTTTTTT
NA	few	TRBV7-9	TRBJ2-3	CASSLGLGTDTQYF	TGTGCCAGCAGCCTGGGACTCGGGACAGATACGCAGTATTTT
TRBD1	few	TRBV5-1	TRBJ1-2	CASSLDRGYGYTF	TGCGCCAGCAGCTTGGACAGGGGCTATGGCTACACCTTC
NA	few	TRBV18	TRBJ1-2	CASSPPFSAESYGYTF	TGTGCCAGCTCACCACCGTTTAGTGCAGAGAGTTATGGCTACACCTTC
NA	few	TRBV9	TRBJ2-6	CASSVEEGSSGANVLTF	TGTGCCAGCAGCGTAGAGGAGGGAAGCTCTGGGGCCAACGTCCTGACTTTC
TRBD2	few	TRBV5-1	TRBJ2-6	CASSSLAGTGANVLTF	TGCGCCAGCAGCTCTCTAGCGGGAACTGGGGCCAACGTCCTGACTTTC
NA	few	TRBV29-1	TRBJ1-1	CSGRSGTAKDTEAFF	TGCAGCGGGAGAAGCGGGACGGCTAAGGACACTGAAGCTTTCTTT
NA	NA	TRBV9	TRBJ2-5	CASSADRGGGETQYF	TGTGCCAGCAGCGCGGACCGGGGAGGAGGGGAGACCCAGTACTTC
NA	few	TRBV10-3	TRBJ1-1	CAISAGVTEAFF	TGTGCCATCAGTGCAGGGGTAACTGAAGCTTTCTTT
NA	NA	TRBV7-9	TRBJ1-6	CASSLGSEGLPLHF	TGTGCCAGCAGCCTCGGAAGCGAAGGTTTACCCCTCCACTTT
NA	few	TRBV9	TRBJ2-4	CASSVDGTAKNIQYF	TGTGCCAGCAGCGTAGACGGGACGGCCAAAAACATTCAGTACTTC
TRBD1	NA	TRBV9	TRBJ1-3	CASSARRGFSGNTIYF	TGTGCCAGCAGCGCCCGCAGGGGGTTCTCTGGAAACACCATATATTTT
NA	few	TRBV5-1	TRBJ2-1	CASSSTFNEQFF	TGCGCCAGCAGCTCCACTTTCAATGAGCAGTTCTTC
NA	NA	TRBV5-1	TRBJ2-2	CASSLGATRDWVTGELFF	TGCGCCAGCAGCTTGGGAGCCACGCGGGACTGGGTGACCGGGGAGCTGTTTTTT
NA	few	TRBV5-6	TRBJ2-1	CASSSLGLNNEQFF	TGTGCCAGCAGCTCTTTGGGGCTCAACAATGAGCAGTTCTTC
NA	NA	TRBV5-4	TRBJ1-6	CASSLGGYYNSPLHF	TGTGCCAGCAGCTTGGGCGGCTACTATAATTCACCCCTCCACTTT
NA	NA	TRBV4-3	TRBJ1-4	CASSQKQGSNEKLFF	TGCGCCAGCAGCCAAAAGCAGGGGTCTAATGAAAAACTGTTTTTT
NA	few	TRBV27	TRBJ2-1	CASSSRLVSSYNEQFF	TGTGCCAGCAGTTCCAGACTTGTTAGCTCCTACAATGAGCAGTTCTTC
NA	few	TRBV25-1	TRBJ2-3	CASSEGGGHNTDTQYF	TGTGCCAGCAGTGAGGGAGGGGGCCATAACACAGATACGCAGTATTTT
NA	few	TRBV2	TRBJ2-5	CASTPQETQYF	TGTGCCAGCACGCCCCAAGAGACCCAGTACTTC
NA	few	TRBV5-1	TRBJ2-7	CASSFQASASEQYF	TGCGCCAGCAGCTTTCAAGCCTCGGCATCCGAGCAGTACTTC